These 14 T cell receptor beta chains were all obtained from the same sample, sequenced in a study of CD8+ T cells in alopecia areata. The treatment was: oral pan-JAK inhibitor, 5-10 mg twice daily. Extracted RNA was reverse transcribed, and the resulting cDNA served as sequencing template. Sequencing was performed with immunoSEQ multiplex PCR; in TCRdb, only in-frame clones are kept and a portion is missing. The sample has around 180,000 clones; about 65% are singletons. This material consisted of CD4+ T cells sorted from blood, taken around week 47, from a patient treated with tofacitinib. Receptors originate from a human donor with alopecia areata.

This clone occurred a few times. The chain employs TRBV29-1 and TRBJ1-2; tentatively, D is TRBD1 (5 bases). V shed 6 bases and J shed 3 bases, with 14 bases lying between them. Germline V gene lookup returns CDR1 SQVTM and CDR2 ANQGSEA. The CDR3 has 13 residues. The CDR3 DNA is TGCAGCGTCTCCACCCAGGGTCACTATGGCTACACCTTC. As protein: CSVSTQGHYGYTF.

With regard to this clone: Additional DNA sequences in this sample encode the identical CDR3. CDR3: CASSQAGQGGSPLHF. The DNA of the CDR3 is TGCGCCAGCAGCCAAGCCGGACAGGGAGGTTCACCCCTCCACTTT. The V gene is TRBV4-1, the J gene TRBJ1-6, with TRBD1 identical over 8 bases. The germline V gene has CDR1 MGHRA and CDR2 YSYEKL. The CDR3 covers 15 residues. After removal of 1 base from V and 9 bases from J, the junction contained 5 bases not matched to a gene.

This chain joins TRBV29-1 and TRBJ1-2; tentatively, D is TRBD1 (6 bases). Looked up from germline, CDR1 is SQVTM and CDR2 is ANQGSEA. V shed 3 bases and J shed 7 bases, with 9 bases lying between them. The CDR3 spans 11 residues. The CDR3 loop reads CSVDEGVGYTF. The CDR3 coding sequence is TGCAGCGTTGACGAGGGGGTTGGCTACACCTTC.

The chain employs TRBV5-1 and TRBJ2-7; 9 bases are a match to TRBD1. Per germline, CDR1 SGHRS and CDR2 YFSETQ. The CDR3 runs to 14 residues. V was clipped by 2 bases and J by 7 bases; unmatched bases: 7. This CDR3 is CASSLHDRGVEQYF. The DNA of the CDR3 is TGCGCCAGCAGCTTACACGACAGGGGGGTTGAGCAGTACTTC.

The chain joins TRBV27 to TRBJ1-1; D ambiguous. The CDR3 runs to 11 residues. V was shortened by 3 bases and J by 11 bases, with 10 bases between the two germline ends. Germline values: CDR1 MNHEY, CDR2 SMNVEV (reference sequence). CDR3 coding DNA: TGTGCCAGCAGTTTTCAAGGAAGGGCTTTCTTT. This encodes CASSFQGRAFF.

A single count supports this clone. The chain joins TRBV29-1 to TRBJ1-2; TRBD1 is a possible D gene (5 bases). This CDR3 comprises 12 residues. V gave up 7 bases and J gave up 6 bases, with 15 bases separating them. The V gene's germline CDR1 is SQVTM and CDR2 ANQGSEA. The CDR3: CSARSGPDGYTF. The CDR3 bases are TGCAGCGCCCGCTCGGGACCGGATGGCTACACCTTC.

This sequence joins TRBV29-1 and TRBJ1-4; a possible D gene is TRBD1 (5 bases). CDR3 size: 14 residues. V lost 4 bases to trimming and J lost 0 bases, with 9 bases between them. Germline V CDR1 and CDR2: SQVTM, ANQGSEA. CDR3: CSVVTDATNEKLFF. The CDR3 DNA sequence: TGCAGCGTTGTGACAGATGCAACTAATGAAAAACTGTTTTTT.

The table lists this clone with a count of one. This CDR3 is CASSAHPNIGQQDYEQYF. CDR3 coding DNA: TGTGCCAGCAGCGCCCACCCTAACATCGGACAGCAAGATTACGAGCAGTACTTC. V and J are TRBV9 and TRBJ2-7; a weak D match, TRBD1 (6 bases). V lost 3 bases and J 4 bases, leaving 26 bases between the germline ends. Germline V gene sequence: CDR1 SGDLS, CDR2 YYNGEE. CDR3 length: 18 amino acids.

The J gene is TRBJ1-6, the V gene TRBV4-1; 9 bases line up with TRBD1. Germline V CDR1 and CDR2: MGHRA, YSYEKL. V lost 3 bases to trimming and J lost 4 bases; unmatched junction nucleotides: 7. The CDR3 runs 17 residues. Here the CDR3 reads CASSQRGQGVYNSPLHF. The CDR3 nucleotides are TGCGCCAGCAGCCAGAGGGGACAGGGAGTATATAATTCACCCCTCCACTTT.

This clone occurred once. This sequence joins TRBV5-1 and TRBJ2-5, with TRBD1 as a possible D gene (6 bases). This CDR3 is built from 14 residues. Trimming left V 0 bases short and J 5 bases short, with 11 bases between. CDR1 and CDR2 from the germline V gene are SGHRS and YFSETQ. This chain's CDR3 is CASSLDRAYETQYF. CDR3 bases: TGCGCCAGCAGCTTGGACAGGGCTTACGAGACCCAGTACTTC.

This rearrangement joins TRBV14 to TRBJ2-7, with a possible D match to TRBD2 (6 bases). V was shortened by 3 bases and J by 8 bases, with 11 bases between the two germline ends. The length of the CDR3 is 12 residues. CDR1 is SGHDN, CDR2 FVKESK, per germline. The CDR3 coding sequence is TGTGCCAGCAGCCAGCGAACTAGCAAGCAGTACTTC. Translating gives CASSQRTSKQYF.

J is TRBJ2-3 and V is TRBV10-3; 8 bases are a match to TRBD2. Germline V CDR1 and CDR2: ENHRY, SYGVKD. V shed 6 bases, J shed 3 bases, and the junction held 5 bases outside the gene matches. The CDR3 runs 14 residues. Written as DNA, the CDR3 is TGTGCCATCAGAGCGGGGGCCTCAACAGATACGCAGTATTTT. Amino acid sequence: CAIRAGASTDTQYF.

The V and J genes are TRBV5-6 and TRBJ2-7; possible D gene TRBD1, 6 bases. The CDR3 has 15 amino acids. Germline CDR1 reads SGHDT; CDR2 reads YYEEEE. Trimming stripped 3 bases from V and 1 base from J, with 14 bases between. The CDR3 region has the DNA TGTGCCAGCAGCTCCCGGACAGCGCCGTCCTACGAGCAGTACTTC. It yields the protein CASSSRTAPSYEQYF. Based on the CDR3 plus reference TRBV5-6 and TRBJ2-7, the full variable domain is DAGVTQSPTHLIKTRGQQVTLRCSPKSGHDTVSWYQQALGQGPQFIFQYYEEEERQRGNFPDRFSGHQFPNYSSELNVNALLLGDSALYLCASSSRTAPSYEQYFGPGTRLTVT.

This clone turned up a few times. This chain uses TRBV29-1 with TRBJ2-7; 7 nucleotides agree with TRBD1. V shed 4 bases and J 6 bases; nucleotides not matched to a gene: 6. The CDR3 extends over 12 amino acids. CDR1 is SQVTM and CDR2 is ANQGSEA in the germline V gene. CDR3 sequence reads: CSVGQGSREQYF. Written as DNA, the CDR3 is TGCAGCGTTGGACAGGGCTCCCGCGAGCAGTACTTC.